This is a list of T cell receptor beta chains from one sample in a study of early T cells in non-severe SARS-CoV-2 infection. TCRdb used MiXCR to reprocess the 5' RACE reads, holding one entry per CDR3 protein. Among 80,000 to 100,000 distinct CDR3 sequences listed, around 12% were seen once. The source material was whole blood. The receptors originated from an adult who was a healthcare worker with PCR-confirmed SARS-CoV-2 infection or an uninfected control (not recorded which). Both conserved end residues are part of each CDR3. Fields, in order: CDR3 protein, J gene, V gene.

cdr3_aa: CASSGPSGTPFGYTF; j_call: TRBJ1-2; v_call: TRBV18
cdr3_aa: CASSLGEAYEQYF; j_call: TRBJ2-7; v_call: TRBV5-5
cdr3_aa: CASRGSNTGELFF; j_call: TRBJ2-2; v_call: TRBV11-3
cdr3_aa: CASSADPNYGYTF; j_call: TRBJ1-2; v_call: TRBV6-6
cdr3_aa: CASSLSPLAGELFF; j_call: TRBJ2-2; v_call: TRBV27
cdr3_aa: CSFGLGIADTQYF; j_call: TRBJ2-3; v_call: TRBV29-1
cdr3_aa: CAISRTAATNEKLFF; j_call: TRBJ1-4; v_call: TRBV10-3
cdr3_aa: CASRARGWDREETQYF; j_call: TRBJ2-5; v_call: TRBV27
cdr3_aa: CASSAGNTEAFF; j_call: TRBJ1-1; v_call: TRBV19
cdr3_aa: CSAERERRDTQYF; j_call: TRBJ2-3; v_call: TRBV20-1
cdr3_aa: CASSQKRASGRSGEQFF; j_call: TRBJ2-1; v_call: TRBV7-9
cdr3_aa: CASSPPGETQYF; j_call: TRBJ2-5; v_call: TRBV18
cdr3_aa: CASSLGDGAETQYF; j_call: TRBJ2-5; v_call: TRBV5-6
cdr3_aa: CASSSQSGSAFF; j_call: TRBJ1-1; v_call: TRBV2
cdr3_aa: CSARGPTQGTSSYEQYF; j_call: TRBJ2-7; v_call: TRBV20-1
cdr3_aa: CASSGDGTRGSYEQFF; j_call: TRBJ2-1; v_call: TRBV27
cdr3_aa: CSARPTDTQYF; j_call: TRBJ2-3; v_call: TRBV20-1
cdr3_aa: CSVEGTPPYEQYF; j_call: TRBJ2-7; v_call: TRBV29-1
cdr3_aa: CASSLGGGNSYNEQFF; j_call: TRBJ2-1; v_call: TRBV12-3/TRBV12-4
cdr3_aa: CASSHGSDSPLHF; j_call: TRBJ1-6; v_call: TRBV7-2
cdr3_aa: CASKGTGDIQYF; j_call: TRBJ2-4; v_call: TRBV9
cdr3_aa: CASSPSGLAPSSYNEQFF; j_call: TRBJ2-1; v_call: TRBV11-2
cdr3_aa: CASSQDRGLAVQQYF; j_call: TRBJ2-7; v_call: TRBV4-3
cdr3_aa: CASSTGAYEQFF; j_call: TRBJ2-1; v_call: TRBV19
cdr3_aa: CASSKGQKILNTGELFF; j_call: TRBJ2-2; v_call: TRBV18
cdr3_aa: CSARDLDGTKNIQYF; j_call: TRBJ2-4; v_call: TRBV20-1
cdr3_aa: CASSLLSADTQYF; j_call: TRBJ2-3; v_call: TRBV13
cdr3_aa: CASSAGLADNEQFF; j_call: TRBJ2-1; v_call: TRBV9
cdr3_aa: CASSSFQGRATDTQYF; j_call: TRBJ2-3; v_call: TRBV3-1
cdr3_aa: CASSSGLAGIKGQFF; j_call: TRBJ2-1; v_call: TRBV11-2
cdr3_aa: CASSILLDEQFF; j_call: TRBJ2-1; v_call: TRBV7-2
cdr3_aa: CSARVNTEAFF; j_call: TRBJ1-1; v_call: TRBV29-1
cdr3_aa: CAISDARATTDTQYF; j_call: TRBJ2-3; v_call: TRBV10-3
cdr3_aa: CSATDRFEAFF; j_call: TRBJ1-1; v_call: TRBV20-1
cdr3_aa: CSASETKPFYNEQFF; j_call: TRBJ2-1; v_call: TRBV20-1
cdr3_aa: CATSGSAIGYYEQYF; j_call: TRBJ2-7; v_call: TRBV7-9
cdr3_aa: CASSPSGQINQPQHF; j_call: TRBJ1-5; v_call: TRBV18
cdr3_aa: CSAKSSGVSYNEQFF; j_call: TRBJ2-1; v_call: TRBV29-1
cdr3_aa: CSASSGSENIQYF; j_call: TRBJ2-4; v_call: TRBV20-1
cdr3_aa: CARDVKLAEYYEQYF; j_call: TRBJ2-7; v_call: TRBV5-1
cdr3_aa: CASSFSPGSTDTQYF; j_call: TRBJ2-3; v_call: TRBV5-6
cdr3_aa: CASKQGNNEQFF; j_call: TRBJ2-1; v_call: TRBV19
cdr3_aa: CASSRKDSPGSSYEQYF; j_call: TRBJ2-7; v_call: TRBV12-3/TRBV12-4
cdr3_aa: CASRTGEAQYF; j_call: TRBJ2-5; v_call: TRBV11-2
cdr3_aa: CASSKIGRDTDTQYF; j_call: TRBJ2-3; v_call: TRBV2
cdr3_aa: CASSLVTSGLSSYEQYF; j_call: TRBJ2-7; v_call: TRBV7-2